This TCR beta chain stems from a study of blood T cell repertoires in COVID-19. In the authors' methods: How many nucleated cells were present was estimated from reference gene primer amplification. Clones were read by immunoSEQ multiplex PCR, and TCRdb kept only the in-frame ones, dropping some. V and J calls and clone size are those listed in that table; D and trimming were worked out from the DNA. The sample has more than 250,000 clones, roughly 90% seen once; the top ten hold roughly 20%. CDR1 is SEHNR and CDR2 is FQNEAQ in the germline V gene (reference sequence). The germline V and J ends were trimmed by 4 bases and 2 bases, with 9 bases remaining between them. This CDR3 region has 13 residues. Recovered status applied to Cohort 3 donors who had two consecutive negative PCRs. It also applied to those with clearance or with symptom resolution.

The origin of this receptor is a woman in her twenties or thirties who had recovered from COVID-19. Source material: PBMCs or T cells enriched from blood (not recorded which). The chain joins TRBV7-9 to TRBJ2-7; tentative D call: TRBD1 (5 bases). The CDR3 sequence is CASSYGATYEQYF. The CDR3 DNA sequence: TGTGCCAGCAGCTATGGGGCCACCTACGAGCAGTACTTC.